Listed below are T cell receptor beta chains from one sample, sequenced in a study of early T cells in non-severe SARS-CoV-2 infection. TCRdb independently ran MiXCR on the 5' RACE reads; one entry per CDR3 protein. The table has 20,000 to 25,000 distinct CDR3 sequences, under 5.5% seen once. The specimen sequenced was whole blood. The receptor source for this set is an adult who was a healthcare worker with PCR-confirmed SARS-CoV-2 infection or an uninfected control (not recorded which). Both conserved end residues are trimmed from each CDR3.

TRBV19 ASSISVRDNEQF
TRBV6-2/TRBV6-3 ASSYGAEPEF
TRBV9 ASSSPLGGFSDSPLH
TRBV7-2 ASSLSLPSGGSTDTQY
TRBV30 AWSVGQHDSPLH
TRBV18 ASSPLGVAGPNTGELF
TRBV6-5 ASSYEGFGANVLT
TRBV7-9 ASRSTVPNEKLF
TRBV7-9 ASSSTENYGYT
TRBV27 ASSPGLGLGNTIY
TRBV5-1 ASSLVWVEETQY
TRBV12-3/TRBV12-4 ASSPRFGNDQPQH
TRBV6-6 ASTSFPPDIQY
TRBV24-1 ATSPDRGLF
TRBV5-6 ASSEEKGSNTDTQY
TRBV6-6 ASSYLEPAKNIQY
TRBV7-2 ASSLGDGGSY
TRBV24-1 ATSDPRTGANTGELF
TRBV7-9 ASSTVSGVLETQY
TRBV5-6 ASSLRHTGELF
TRBV18 ASSPPVSGSNGYT
TRBV6-2/TRBV6-3 ASSPTSGAETQY
TRBV21-1 ASIDGAMGYNEQF
TRBV12-3/TRBV12-4 ASSSRQGLLETQY
TRBV19 ASSTPPGLISYNEQF
TRBV7-8 ASSLGNEKLF
TRBV10-3 AISDPTRGNEQI
TRBV10-3 AIRTGAGELF
TRBV2 ASTLDTLTGNEQF
TRBV5-4 ASSGTGARNTEAF
TRBV27 ASQSGGGLNEQF
TRBV18 ASSPSRTAPNTEAF
TRBV7-9 ASSLEGLGTEAF
TRBV6-5 ASSYSDGYNEQF
TRBV11-2 ASSSRTRLGDTQY
TRBV7-8 ASSLLGGLQPRGPGELF
TRBV30 AWNGRPDSPLH
TRBV6-5 ASKITALAGGKETQY
TRBV7-9 ASSLTSNQPQH
TRBV27 ASSPSGGWDEQF
TRBV7-9 ASSLGPSRNQPQH
TRBV7-6 ASSLVGTPRAHSPLH
TRBV11-3 ASSLGRGNVNTEAF
TRBV9 ASSVATGPYYGYT
TRBV11-1 ASSSYTSDRAKAF
TRBV2 ASSEYHRDNQPQH